These T cell receptor beta chains were read from a single sample in a study of cytomegalovirus exposure and HLA in healthy donors. This table comes from immunoSEQ multiplex PCR, and its TCRdb copy is limited to in-frame clones, with some not included. The repertoire holds 75,000 to 95,000 clones, with 75% to 90% as singletons. Sequencing was carried out using PBMCs. The receptors shown here come from a man aged 18 to 35 in good health and CMV-seronegative. Each CDR3 is given without its conserved first and last residue. Fields, in order: CDR3 protein, J gene, V gene.

CDR3 protein: ASSWKTGGGETQY
J gene: TRBJ2-5
V gene: TRBV7-2

CDR3 protein: ASSGGPGLRNTEAF
J gene: TRBJ1-1
V gene: TRBV5-6

CDR3 protein: ASSEVLPTSDTQY
J gene: TRBJ2-3
V gene: TRBV11-2

CDR3 protein: ASRRLEGTGELF
J gene: TRBJ2-2
V gene: TRBV28

CDR3 protein: ASRRLNTDTQY
J gene: TRBJ2-3
V gene: TRBV27

CDR3 protein: ASSSIPVEQY
J gene: TRBJ2-7
V gene: TRBV7-9

CDR3 protein: ASSFLETQY
J gene: TRBJ2-5
V gene: TRBV25-1

CDR3 protein: ASSDTVHLAGGRDEQF
J gene: TRBJ2-1
V gene: TRBV6-1

CDR3 protein: ASRSPGLQAVNEQF
J gene: TRBJ2-1
V gene: TRBV5-1

CDR3 protein: SVREISYEQY
J gene: TRBJ2-7
V gene: TRBV29-1

CDR3 protein: ASSIRGTGVGNQPQH
J gene: TRBJ1-5
V gene: TRBV19

CDR3 protein: ASSLAAGNTEAF
J gene: TRBJ1-1
V gene: TRBV5-1

CDR3 protein: ASSEFLHQPQH
J gene: TRBJ1-5
V gene: TRBV6-1

CDR3 protein: ASSELGGGTDTQY
J gene: TRBJ2-3
V gene: TRBV25-1

CDR3 protein: ASRWTSGPSTDTQY
J gene: TRBJ2-3
V gene: TRBV5-1

CDR3 protein: ASSYPGQGAMGEQY
J gene: NA
V gene: TRBV6-5

CDR3 protein: ASSYNGQGATAEAF
J gene: TRBJ1-1
V gene: TRBV28

CDR3 protein: ASSLAVSKNTEAF
J gene: TRBJ1-1
V gene: TRBV7-8